These T cell receptor beta chains were read from a single sample in a study of T cells in Graves' hyperthyroidism and ophthalmopathy. TCRdb reprocessed the multiplex PCR reads via MiXCR and lists one record per CDR3 protein. The sample includes about 520,000 distinct CDR3 sequences, less than 25% of them seen just once. The sequencing input was blood. These receptors all come from a woman younger than 45 with Graves' ophthalmopathy. The CDR3 runs from the conserved cysteine through the conserved F or W. The D gene is left open where the match is weak. Not all rows give a size; the values are once, few, many and, for expanded clones, a class.

j_gene,d_gene,abundance,v_gene,CDR3aa,CDR3nt
TRBJ1-2,.,many,TRBV12-3/TRBV12-4,CASRNDRGARHGYTF,TGTGCCAGCAGAAATGATCGGGGGGCGCGTCATGGCTACACCTTC
TRBJ1-6,.,few,TRBV19,CASNDGLGSPLHF,TGTGCCAGTAACGACGGCCTCGGGTCACCCCTCCACTTT
TRBJ1-1,.,.,TRBV4-1,CASSQPHRDKRTEAFF,TGCGCCAGCAGCCAGCCCCACCGGGACAAGAGAACTGAAGCTTTCTTT
TRBJ1-2,.,.,TRBV6-1,CASRRTLIYGYTF,TGTGCCAGCAGACGGACGTTAATCTATGGCTACACCTTC
TRBJ2-4,TRBD1,.,TRBV6-1,CASRATGGAGIQYF,TGTGCCAGCAGAGCGACAGGGGGCGCAGGCATTCAGTACTTC
TRBJ2-7,TRBD1,.,TRBV12-3/TRBV12-4,CASSSTGDYEQYF,TGTGCCAGCAGCTCTACAGGGGACTACGAGCAGTACTTC
TRBJ2-7,.,.,TRBV12-3/TRBV12-4,CASSYGRYEQYF,TGTGCCAGCAGTTATGGCCGCTACGAGCAGTACTTC
TRBJ1-2,TRBD1,.,TRBV18,CASSYGQGTNYGYTF,TGTGCCAGCTCCTACGGACAGGGAACTAACTATGGCTACACCTTC
TRBJ1-1,.,many,TRBV29-1,CSVEGHTWANTEAFF,TGCAGCGTTGAAGGACACACCTGGGCGAACACTGAAGCTTTCTTT
TRBJ1-4,.,few,TRBV5-5,CASSSDGEGNEKLFF,TGTGCCAGCAGTTCGGACGGGGAGGGTAATGAAAAACTGTTTTTT
TRBJ2-7,.,many,TRBV29-1,CSAARSGVSYEQYF,TGCAGCGCTGCACGCTCAGGAGTCTCCTACGAGCAGTACTTC
TRBJ2-5,.,many,TRBV20-1,CSARDPLAETQYF,TGCAGTGCTAGAGATCCCCTAGCAGAGACCCAGTACTTC
TRBJ1-5,.,.,TRBV27,CASRSGRVSQPQHF,TGTGCCAGCAGATCAGGCAGGGTGTCCCAGCCCCAGCATTTT
TRBJ1-6,TRBD1,few,TRBV20-1,CSAGDRINSPLHF,TGCAGTGCGGGGGACAGGATTAATTCACCCCTCCACTTT
TRBJ2-2,TRBD1,many,TRBV20-1,CSAPRTGTSTGELFF,TGCAGTGCCCCTAGGACAGGGACGAGCACCGGGGAGCTGTTTTTT
TRBJ1-1,.,many,TRBV3-1,CASSQDQQGSTEAFF,TGTGCCAGCAGCCAAGATCAACAGGGAAGCACTGAAGCTTTCTTT
TRBJ1-2,TRBD1,many,TRBV14,CATQEGAYGYTF,TGTGCTACCCAGGAGGGGGCCTATGGCTACACCTTC
TRBJ1-5,.,many,TRBV27,CASSLGLGVHQPQHF,TGTGCCAGCAGTTTAGGATTAGGGGTACATCAGCCCCAGCATTTT
TRBJ1-2,.,many,TRBV12-3/TRBV12-4,CASTRTEDYGYTF,TGTGCCAGCACCCGGACGGAAGACTATGGCTACACCTTC
TRBJ2-2,.,many,TRBV4-2,CASSQGAQNTGELFF,TGTGCCAGCAGCCAAGGTGCCCAGAACACCGGGGAGCTGTTTTTT
TRBJ2-4,.,few,TRBV9,CASSPRTLGDIQYF,TGTGCCAGCAGCCCTCGGACCCTCGGGGACATCCAGTACTTC
TRBJ2-2,.,few,TRBV18,CASSPMARYTGELFF,TGTGCCAGCTCACCAATGGCCAGATACACCGGGGAGCTGTTTTTT
TRBJ2-7,TRBD2,.,TRBV6-2/TRBV6-3,CASSYGWGGSGEQYF,TGTGCCAGCAGTTACGGGTGGGGGGGGTCTGGGGAGCAGTACTTC
TRBJ1-1,.,many,TRBV6-5,CASSYMGGNTEAFF,TGTGCCAGCAGTTACATGGGCGGGAACACTGAAGCTTTCTTT
TRBJ2-7,.,many,TRBV29-1,CSVEGGGPYEQYF,TGCAGCGTTGAAGGAGGGGGGCCCTACGAGCAGTACTTC
TRBJ2-5,TRBD2,.,TRBV20-1,CSAPGLAVQETQYF,TGCAGTGCCCCGGGACTAGCGGTTCAAGAGACCCAGTACTTC
TRBJ2-5,TRBD2,few,TRBV25-1,CASSGLLATSGLQETQYF,TGTGCCAGCAGTGGTCTCCTCGCAACTAGCGGTCTTCAAGAGACCCAGTACTTC
TRBJ1-1,.,.,TRBV2,CASSEVRGFEAFF,TGTGCCAGCAGTGAAGTTCGGGGCTTTGAAGCTTTCTTT
TRBJ1-1,TRBD1,many,TRBV19,CAARGEQGTEAFF,TGTGCCGCGAGGGGGGAACAGGGGACTGAAGCTTTCTTT
TRBJ1-5,.,.,TRBV6-5,CASSFGVGIEPQHF,TGTGCCAGCAGTTTTGGGGTTGGTATCGAGCCCCAGCATTTT
TRBJ2-2,.,many,TRBV15,CATSRNRWGSNTGKLFF,TGTGCCACCAGCAGGAACAGATGGGGATCGAACACCGGGAAGCTGTTTTTT
TRBJ1-1,.,few,TRBV25-1,CASSPLSPGKLVAFF,TGTGCCAGCAGCCCCCTGAGTCCGGGAAAATTGGTAGCTTTCTTT
TRBJ2-2,.,.,TRBV5-1,CASSLERAVGELFF,TGCGCCAGCAGCTTGGAGAGGGCGGTCGGGGAGCTGTTTTTT
TRBJ2-5,TRBD2,.,TRBV6-1,CASLAGGGETQYF,TGTGCCAGTTTAGCGGGAGGAGGAGAGACCCAGTACTTC
TRBJ2-2,.,many,TRBV3-1,CASSQGGGTGELFF,TGTGCCAGCAGCCAGGGGGGCGGCACCGGGGAGCTGTTTTTT
TRBJ2-7,.,many,TRBV12-3/TRBV12-4,CASSGAGGEQYF,TGTGCCAGCAGTGGCGCGGGTGGCGAGCAGTACTTC
TRBJ1-5,.,many,TRBV28,CASTDTSVGGPQHF,TGTGCCAGCACCGACACGTCCGTCGGCGGGCCCCAGCATTTT
TRBJ2-7,.,many,TRBV2,CASRDTFYEQYF,TGTGCCAGTAGGGACACCTTTTACGAGCAGTACTTC
TRBJ1-2,TRBD1,.,TRBV5-1,CASSPRTGHNYGYTF,TGCGCCAGCAGCCCCAGGACAGGGCACAACTATGGCTACACCTTC
TRBJ1-2,.,many,TRBV13,CASSLEVSSDAGYTF,TGTGCCAGCAGCTTAGAAGTCAGCTCTGACGCTGGCTACACCTTC
TRBJ1-6,.,few,TRBV6-2/TRBV6-3,CASSQQGAGNSPLHF,TGTGCCAGCAGTCAGCAGGGTGCGGGAAATTCACCCCTCCACTTT
TRBJ2-5,.,.,TRBV6-1,CASSRNRVLETQYF,TGTGCCAGCAGTAGAAACAGGGTTTTAGAGACCCAGTACTTC
TRBJ1-1,.,.,TRBV29-1,CSVVAATEAFF,TGCAGCGTTGTTGCAGCCACTGAAGCTTTCTTT
TRBJ2-2,.,.,TRBV28,CASSLSPGGVTGELFF,TGTGCCAGCAGTTTATCACCAGGGGGGGTAACCGGGGAGCTGTTTTTT
TRBJ1-2,.,many,TRBV9,CASSVEVGAYGYTF,TGTGCCAGCAGCGTAGAGGTGGGGGCCTATGGCTACACCTTC
TRBJ2-7,TRBD1,.,TRBV5-1,CASSLGGIQGQSYEQYF,TGCGCCAGCAGCTTGGGCGGAATACAGGGGCAATCCTACGAGCAGTACTTC
TRBJ1-5,TRBD1,.,TRBV6-1,CASRRDRGIVNQPQHF,TGTGCCAGCAGGCGGGACAGGGGCATCGTCAATCAGCCCCAGCATTTT
TRBJ2-5,TRBD2,few,TRBV6-5,CASKLGGSKQETQYF,TGTGCCAGCAAGTTGGGCGGGAGTAAGCAAGAGACCCAGTACTTC
TRBJ1-1,.,many,TRBV6-2/TRBV6-3,CASSYGQVTEAFF,TGTGCCAGCAGTTACGGGCAGGTCACTGAAGCTTTCTTT
TRBJ2-7,.,many,TRBV5-1,CASSLREMYEQYF,TGCGCCAGCAGCTTGCGGGAGATGTACGAGCAGTACTTC